This is a list of T cell receptor beta chains from one sample in a study of blood T cell repertoires in COVID-19. Sequencing was performed with immunoSEQ multiplex PCR; in TCRdb, only in-frame clones are kept and a portion is missing. This sample has fewer than 85,000 clones, with 88% found just once. The sample taken for sequencing was peripheral blood. Receptors originate from a man aged 45-65 years with active COVID-19. CDR3s include the opening cysteine and the closing phenylalanine or tryptophan. Fields, in order: J gene, D gene, CDR3 length, clone size, V gene, CDR3 DNA, CDR3 protein. D genes are given only for firm matches. Part of the rows lack a size; the others show once, few, many or a class for expanded clones.

TRBJ1-6 TRBD1 14 - TRBV5-1 TGCGCCAGCAGCCAGGACAGGGTAGGGTCACCCCTCCACTTT CASSQDRVGSPLHF
TRBJ2-2 TRBD2 16 - TRBV7-2 TGTGCCACCAAACCGACTAGCGGGGAGAACACCGGGGAGCTGTTTTTT CATKPTSGENTGELFF
TRBJ1-1 - 16 - TRBV6-4 TGTGCCAGCAGTGACTCGAAAAGGGGGAGGGACACTGAAGCTTTCTTT CASSDSKRGRDTEAFF
TRBJ2-1 TRBD1 14 - TRBV5-1 TGCGCCAGCAGCAGTCAGGGGGCTGGCAATGAGCAGTTCTTC CASSSQGAGNEQFF
TRBJ2-7 TRBD1 15 - TRBV7-2 TGTGCCAGCAGCTTAGTCGGGACAGGGGGTCACGAGCAGTACTTC CASSLVGTGGHEQYF
TRBJ1-2 - 13 - TRBV19 TGTGCCAGTAGCCGGGAGAGAGACTATGGCTACACCTTC CASSRERDYGYTF
TRBJ2-5 TRBD2 19 - TRBV27 TGTGCCAGCAGTGAGCAGCGGGAGGGCCGGAAGAAGTACCAAGAGACCCAGTACTTC CASSEQREGRKKYQETQYF
TRBJ2-1 - 15 - TRBV19 TGTGCCAGTACCCCAACCGCAGTTATATACAATGAGCAGTTCTTC CASTPTAVIYNEQFF
TRBJ1-1 TRBD1 14 once TRBV5-4 TGTGCCAGCAGCCGGGGACAGGGAGGCACTGAAGCTTTCTTT CASSRGQGGTEAFF
TRBJ2-3 - 16 once TRBV2 TGTGCCAGCAAACCTCAGCGGATGTCTAGCACAGATACGCAGTATTTT CASKPQRMSSTDTQYF
TRBJ2-1 - 13 once TRBV3-1/TRBV3-2 TGTGCCAGCAGCCAGCGGGGCGGCAATGAGCAGTTCTTC CASSQRGGNEQFF
TRBJ1-2 - 19 - TRBV23-1 TGCGCCAGCAGTCAGATAACCCGACCAGCACCGGGCCGGGGCTATGGCTACACCTTC CASSQITRPAPGRGYGYTF
TRBJ2-2 TRBD2 16 once TRBV19 TGTGCCAGAACAATACTGGGGCTAGCGGTAACCCGGGAGCTGTTTTTT CARTILGLAVTRELFF
TRBJ2-1 - 11 - TRBV29-1 TGCAGCGTTGAATATTCCAGGGAGCAGTTCTTC CSVEYSREQFF
TRBJ1-4 TRBD1 15 - TRBV5-1 TGCGCCAGCAGCTTGGAAGGGGGCAGAGGTGAAAAACTGTTTTTT CASSLEGGRGEKLFF
TRBJ2-3 TRBD1 14 - TRBV29-1 TGCAGCGTTGAGGGGACAGTTAGCACAGATACGCAGTATTTT CSVEGTVSTDTQYF
TRBJ2-7 - 12 - TRBV5-1 TGCGCCAGCAGCTTAGGCGGGTACGAGCAGTACTTC CASSLGGYEQYF
TRBJ1-5 - 17 - TRBV30 TGTGCCTGGAGTCCCTGGGACAAGAAACTTGGCAATCAGCCCCAGCATTTT CAWSPWDKKLGNQPQHF
TRBJ1-1 - 14 - TRBV7-2 TGTGCCAGCAGCTTATACCGGGAGGACACTGAAGCTTTCTTT CASSLYREDTEAFF
TRBJ2-5 TRBD2 15 - TRBV5-1 TGCGCCAGCAGCCCCGGACTAGACCTCGGGGAGACCCAGTACTTC CASSPGLDLGETQYF
TRBJ2-3 - 15 - TRBV6-5 TGTGCCAGCAGTAGGAAGGGACATAGCACAGATACGCAGTATTTT CASSRKGHSTDTQYF
TRBJ2-7 TRBD1 18 once TRBV27 TGTGCCAGCAGGCCGGGACAGGGAGCATTTTCTTGGTCCTACGAGCAGTACTTC CASRPGQGAFSWSYEQYF
TRBJ2-2 - 14 - TRBV7-3 TGTGCCAGCAGCTCAACCCGGGACACCCAGGAGCTGTTTTTT CASSSTRDTQELFF
TRBJ1-1 - 16 - TRBV6-2/TRBV6-3 TGTGCCAGCAGTTACAACCCGGGGAGCTGGAGATCTGAAGCTTTCTTT CASSYNPGSWRSEAFF
TRBJ1-1 TRBD1 15 - TRBV10-3 TGTGCCATCAGTCTACAGGGACAGGGGGCAACCGGAGCTTTCTTT CAISLQGQGATGAFF
TRBJ1-2 - 17 - TRBV6-2/TRBV6-3 TGTGCCAGCACCCCTCCCCATGGGGCGCTCAACCTCTATGGCTACACCTTC CASTPPHGALNLYGYTF
TRBJ2-5 TRBD1 15 once TRBV7-2 TGTGCCAGCAGCAAAACAGGGGGCGCAATGGGGACCCAGTACTTC CASSKTGGAMGTQYF
TRBJ2-6 TRBD2 19 - TRBV6-2/TRBV6-3 TGTGCCAGCAGCGACAACAGGGCCTCTAGCGGGGCTGGGGCCAACGTCCTGACTTTC CASSDNRASSGAGANVLTF
TRBJ2-5 TRBD2 15 - TRBV27 TGTGCCAGCCTACCTTATTTAGCGGGAGGAGAGACCCAGTACTTC CASLPYLAGGETQYF
TRBJ2-7 TRBD1 15 - TRBV6-2/TRBV6-3 TGTGCCAGCAGCAGCGCCGGGACAGGATACTACGAGCAGTACTTC CASSSAGTGYYEQYF
TRBJ2-7 - 13 - TRBV6-2/TRBV6-3 TGTGCCAGCAGTTACCTCAACAACTACGAGCAGTACTTC CASSYLNNYEQYF
TRBJ2-5 TRBD2 17 once TRBV7-2 TGTGCCAGCAGCTTAGTCGATAGCGGGGGGGCACGAGAGACCCAGTACTTC CASSLVDSGGARETQYF
TRBJ1-2 TRBD1 15 - TRBV28 TGTGCCAGCAGTTTATCGACAGGGACTAACTATGGCTACACCTTC CASSLSTGTNYGYTF
TRBJ2-1 - 16 - TRBV27 TGTGCCAGCAGTCCAGCAGGGCATAGCTCCTACAATGAGCAGTTCTTC CASSPAGHSSYNEQFF
TRBJ2-4 - 13 - TRBV28 TGTGCCAGCACAGGGTTAGCCAAAAACATTCAGTACTTC CASTGLAKNIQYF
TRBJ2-3 TRBD2 16 - TRBV5-1 TGCGCCAGCAGCTTGGCCGGGGGGAGTGGCACAGATACGCAGTATTTT CASSLAGGSGTDTQYF
TRBJ2-5 - 14 - TRBV18 TGTGCCAGCTCACCTGCCGGGAGCCGAGAGACCCAGTACTTC CASSPAGSRETQYF